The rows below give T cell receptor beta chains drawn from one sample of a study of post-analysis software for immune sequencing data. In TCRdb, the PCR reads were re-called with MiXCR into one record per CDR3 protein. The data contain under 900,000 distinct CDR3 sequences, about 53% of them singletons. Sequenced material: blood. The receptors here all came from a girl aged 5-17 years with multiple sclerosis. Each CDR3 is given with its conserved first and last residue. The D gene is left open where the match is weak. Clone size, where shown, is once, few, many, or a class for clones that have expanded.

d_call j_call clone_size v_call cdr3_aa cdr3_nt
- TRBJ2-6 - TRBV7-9 CASSLALQVSGANVLTF TGTGCCAGCAGCTTAGCGTTGCAGGTCTCTGGGGCCAACGTCCTGACTTTC
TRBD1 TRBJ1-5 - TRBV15 CATSRPRTGNPPQPQHF TGTGCCACCAGCAGACCGAGGACAGGGAATCCCCCCCAGCCCCAGCATTTT
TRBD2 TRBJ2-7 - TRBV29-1 CSVEEEREGRWINEQYF TGCAGCGTTGAAGAAGAGCGGGAGGGCCGGTGGATCAACGAGCAGTACTTC
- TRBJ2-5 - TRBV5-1 CASSLGQLGETQYF TGCGCCAGCAGCTTGGGACAGCTGGGGGAGACCCAGTACTTC
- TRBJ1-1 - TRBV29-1 CSVEPAKGGTEAFF TGCAGCGTCGAACCTGCTAAGGGAGGCACTGAAGCTTTCTTT
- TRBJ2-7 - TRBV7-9 CASSHRRGGTRDHEQYF TGTGCCAGCAGCCACCGCCGGGGCGGGACCCGAGATCACGAGCAGTACTTC
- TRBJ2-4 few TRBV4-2 CASSQDVGIRNIQYF TGTGCCAGCAGCCAAGACGTCGGGATCCGAAACATTCAGTACTTC
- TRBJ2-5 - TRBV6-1 CASTDYLGGPLQETQYF TGTGCCAGCACGGACTACCTAGGTGGCCCCCTCCAAGAGACCCAGTACTTC
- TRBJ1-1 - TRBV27 CASSLEANMNTEAFF TGTGCCAGCAGTTTAGAGGCGAACATGAACACTGAAGCTTTCTTT
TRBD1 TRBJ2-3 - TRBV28 CASSQGQGWADTQYF TGTGCCAGCAGCCAGGGACAGGGGTGGGCAGATACGCAGTATTTT
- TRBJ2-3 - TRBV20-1 CSARDRGKIKERLRPSTDTQYF TGCAGTGCTAGAGACCGGGGCAAAATAAAAGAAAGACTTCGTCCCAGCACAGATACGCAGTATTTT
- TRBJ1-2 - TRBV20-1 CSARDPHYGYTF TGCAGTGCTAGAGATCCTCACTATGGCTACACCTTC
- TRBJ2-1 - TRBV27 CASQSGGGPNEQFF TGTGCCAGCCAATCCGGCGGGGGCCCCAATGAGCAGTTCTTC
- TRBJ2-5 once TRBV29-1 CSVVAPGEETQYF TGCAGCGTTGTGGCCCCGGGGGAAGAGACCCAGTACTTC
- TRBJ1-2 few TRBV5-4 CASSLGPSGDGYTF TGTGCCAGCAGCTTGGGACCCTCAGGAGATGGCTACACCTTC
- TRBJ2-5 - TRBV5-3 CASSLDHSHQETQYF TGTGCCAGCAGCTTGGATCACAGCCACCAAGAGACCCAGTACTTC
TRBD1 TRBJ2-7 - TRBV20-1 CSARDQDRGSYEQYF TGCAGTGCTAGAGATCAGGACAGGGGATCCTACGAGCAGTACTTC
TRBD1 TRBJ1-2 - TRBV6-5 CASSYQGANGYTF TGTGCCAGCAGTTACCAGGGGGCCAATGGCTACACCTTC
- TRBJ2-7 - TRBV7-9 CASSASSVRFYEQYF TGTGCCAGCAGCGCAAGTAGCGTTCGGTTCTACGAGCAGTACTTC
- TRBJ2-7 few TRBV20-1 CSARDRQASYEQYF TGCAGTGCTAGAGACCGACAAGCCAGCTACGAGCAGTACTTC
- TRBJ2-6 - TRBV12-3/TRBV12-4 CASSFYVGSGANVLTF TGTGCCAGCAGTTTCTATGTGGGCTCTGGGGCCAACGTCCTGACTTTC
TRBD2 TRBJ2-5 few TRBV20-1 CSASPSGSQETQYF TGCAGTGCTTCACCTAGCGGGAGCCAAGAGACCCAGTACTTC
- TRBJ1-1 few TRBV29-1 CSAGEQINTEAFF TGCAGCGCTGGAGAGCAGATCAACACTGAAGCTTTCTTT
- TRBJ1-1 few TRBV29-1 CSVEQGIGTEAFF TGCAGCGTTGAGCAGGGGATCGGCACTGAAGCTTTCTTT
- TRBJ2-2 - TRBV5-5 CASSPLGRTNTGELFF TGTGCCAGCAGCCCCCTGGGCAGAACGAACACCGGGGAGCTGTTTTTT
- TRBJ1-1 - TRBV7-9 CASSPLGGWEAFF TGTGCCAGCAGCCCACTGGGGGGTTGGGAAGCTTTCTTT
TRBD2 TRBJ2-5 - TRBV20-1 CSVHATSGRATETQYF TGCAGTGTTCACGCAACTAGCGGGAGGGCCACGGAGACCCAGTACTTC
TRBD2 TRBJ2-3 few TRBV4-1 CASSQSGSISTDTQYF TGCGCCAGCAGCCAAAGCGGGAGTATTAGCACAGATACGCAGTATTTT
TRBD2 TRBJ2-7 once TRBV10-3 CAISRDPGGGGSSYEQYF TGTGCCATCAGCCGAGACCCAGGCGGCGGGGGGTCCTCCTACGAGCAGTACTTC
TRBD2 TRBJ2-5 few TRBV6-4 CASSDSRGWRGQETQYF TGTGCCAGCAGTGACTCGAGAGGATGGCGGGGGCAAGAGACCCAGTACTTC
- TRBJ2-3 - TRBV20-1 CSAPAGLGTDTQYF TGCAGTGCTCCTGCCGGGTTGGGCACAGATACGCAGTATTTT
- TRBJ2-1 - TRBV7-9 CASSPIYPGTSPSNEQFF TGTGCCAGCAGCCCTATTTATCCGGGGACAAGTCCATCCAATGAGCAGTTCTTC
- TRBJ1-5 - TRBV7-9 CASSVGQNQPQHF TGTGCCAGCAGCGTAGGACAGAATCAGCCCCAGCATTTT
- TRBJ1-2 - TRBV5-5 CASSLDSRNYGYTF TGTGCCAGCAGCTTGGACAGCCGAAACTATGGCTACACCTTC
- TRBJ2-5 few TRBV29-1 CSPGGRDQETQYF TGCAGCCCGGGCGGCAGGGACCAGGAGACCCAGTACTTC
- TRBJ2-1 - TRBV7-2 CASSLEVRRNEQFF TGTGCCAGCAGCTTAGAAGTCCGGAGGAATGAGCAGTTCTTC
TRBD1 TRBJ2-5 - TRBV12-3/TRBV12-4 CASGSGTATRETQYF TGTGCCAGCGGGTCCGGGACAGCTACCAGGGAGACCCAGTACTTC
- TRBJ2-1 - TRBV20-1 CSARAWAGANYNEQFF TGCAGTGCTAGAGCCTGGGCAGGGGCTAACTACAATGAGCAGTTCTTC
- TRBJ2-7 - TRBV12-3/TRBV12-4 CASSLSGLYEQYF TGTGCCAGCAGTTTGTCTGGACTGTACGAGCAGTACTTC
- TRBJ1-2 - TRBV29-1 CSVRGSNGYTF TGCAGCGTCAGGGGAAGTAATGGCTACACCTTC
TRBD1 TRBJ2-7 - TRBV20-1 CSARVSGTGRMSYEQYF TGCAGTGCTAGAGTGTCCGGGACAGGAAGAATGTCCTACGAGCAGTACTTC
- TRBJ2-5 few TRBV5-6 CASSYGRETQYF TGTGCCAGCAGCTACGGTCGGGAGACCCAGTACTTC
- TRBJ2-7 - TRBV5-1 CASSWRGVSYEQYF TGCGCCAGCAGCTGGAGAGGGGTTTCCTACGAGCAGTACTTC
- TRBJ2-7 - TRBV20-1 CSAREGALHASEQYF TGCAGTGCTAGAGAGGGGGCCCTCCATGCCAGCGAGCAGTACTTC
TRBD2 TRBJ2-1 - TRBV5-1 CASSWTGTSKNEQFF TGCGCCAGCAGCTGGACCGGGACTAGCAAGAATGAGCAGTTCTTC
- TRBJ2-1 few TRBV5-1 CASSLEPINEQFF TGCGCCAGCAGCTTGGAGCCGATTAATGAGCAGTTCTTC
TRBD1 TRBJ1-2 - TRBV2 CASSEGRGQNTF TGTGCCAGCAGTGAAGGCAGGGGGCAGAACACCTTC
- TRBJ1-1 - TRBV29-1 CSVSGGENTEAFF TGCAGCGTTTCGGGAGGGGAGAACACTGAAGCTTTCTTT
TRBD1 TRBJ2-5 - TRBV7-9 CASSPVDREQETQYF TGTGCCAGCAGCCCGGTAGACAGGGAACAAGAGACCCAGTACTTC
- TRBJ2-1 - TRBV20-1 CSAPDHYNEQVF TGCAGTGCCCCCGACCATTACAATGAGCAGGTCTTC
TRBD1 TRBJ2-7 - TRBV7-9 CASSLWGRGTTPYEQYF TGTGCCAGCAGCTTATGGGGCAGGGGGACAACTCCCTACGAGCAGTACTTC
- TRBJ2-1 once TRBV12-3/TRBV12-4 CASTAPRNEQFF TGTGCCAGCACCGCCCCGCGTAATGAGCAGTTCTTC
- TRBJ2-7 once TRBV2 CASNDWSYEQYF TGTGCCAGCAACGACTGGTCCTACGAGCAGTACTTC